This paragraph covers one T cell receptor beta chain sequence. This clone was counted a single time. Its antigen remains unidentified. Per-base qualities were not stored, and no clone one base away is much larger. This sample stems from a study of blood T cell repertoires in COVID-19 (dated by TCRdb to the early 2020s). In the study overall: Collaborator samples came from the United States, Italy and Spain and covered acute and convalescent phases of COVID-19. The prospective study material was composed of cDNA or gDNA derived from T cells, B-cell-depleted T cells, or PBMCs. The dataset comprised deeply sampled blood TCRbeta repertoires from subjects exposed to, actively infected with, or recovered from COVID-19. A freely available public database, intended as a resource for researchers studying the immune response to SARS-CoV-2, is where the repertoires were released. Samples were obtained from the ongoing ImmuneRACE study (first 160 participants) and from over 1,000 subjects provided by 6 global collaborators. A de-identified subject ID, COVID-19 status, age in years and sex were almost always included in the sample metadata. Where available, HLA class I and class II types were taken from metadata supplied by the sample provider and were not determined by assay-based typing.

The paper as a whole reports these results and caveats: Clinical and demographic metadata were provided uncurated, with the amount varying by source and participant.

Trimming leaves V shorter by 3 bases and J shorter by 2 bases, with the junction holding 5 bases beyond the gene matches. The CDR3, from cysteine to phenylalanine, totals 15 residues. The sequence is cut down to CDR3 DNA, 45 bases in frame from base 1. CDR1 and CDR2 were assigned from the germline V gene (reference sequence) as LGHDT and YNNKEL. TCRbeta CDR3 regions were amplified from genomic DNA by means of the immunoSEQ Assay, a bias-controlled multiplex PCR. The original pipeline was this. The number of nucleated cells in each sample was estimated from the amplification of reference gene primers within the assay. Sequence reads were collapsed and filtered to measure the absolute abundance of every unique TCRbeta CDR3 rearrangement. Productive Simpson clonality was computed per sample as the square root of Simpson's diversity index over productive rearrangements. What TCRdb holds here is the immuneACCESS table cut down to in-frame rearrangements. Part of the clones is not present; checked against another copy, under half of the missing clones reflect an unresolved V gene, and the others are unexplained. Clonal size and the V and J genes are those of that table, whereas D and trimming came from the DNA. The sample has around 300,000 clones on record, around 83% of them singletons. The ten largest clones capture approximately 3.1% of the sample.

Whole blood was collected in K2EDTA tubes by collaborating institutions according to the institutions' own protocols. Collaborator samples were shipped for TCRbeta analysis as frozen whole blood, isolated PBMCs, or DNA extracted from either sample type. Material: peripheral blood. The chain links TRBV3-1 (or the pseudogene TRBV3-2) with TRBJ1-2; 8 central bases correspond to TRBD1. The TCR was taken from a man aged 25 to 45 with active or convalescent COVID-19. Read as DNA, the sequence is TGTGCCAGCAGCCACTCGGACAGGGCGAACTATGGCTACACCTTC. It specifies CASSHSDRANYGYTF.